This T cell receptor beta chain was captured in a study of cytomegalovirus exposure and HLA in healthy donors. CDR1 SGDLS and CDR2 YYNGEE come from the germline V gene. The CDR3 is 16 amino acids. Trimming left V 0 bases short and J 3 bases short, with 13 bases between. Study-wide results and limits: The majority of TCR sequences were rare, yet some public TCRs appeared in many donors. As a later analysis revealed, most CMV-associated TCR beta chains appeared HLA-restricted. Presence/absence analyses took donor sequencing depth as roughly uniform.

Concerning this clone itself: Antigen: not known.

Primers for the PCR totalled 60 Vbeta and 13 Jbeta. TCRdb's copy holds only in-frame clones and misses some; the assay was immunoSEQ multiplex PCR. Of 200,000 to 250,000 clones in the sample, approximately 82% were seen once. Sample: PBMCs. The chain carries TRBV9 and TRBJ1-5; TRBD1 is a possible D gene (6 bases). The clonotype comes from a woman between 40 and 50 years old in good health and CMV-seronegative. As DNA, the CDR3 is TGTGCCAGCAGCGTAGGGGCAGGGGCCGACAATCAGCCCCAGCATTTT. Protein sequence: CASSVGAGADNQPQHF. Together with reference TRBV9 and TRBJ1-5, the CDR3 gives the full variable domain: DSGVTQTPKHLITATGQRVTLRCSPRSGDLSVYWYQQSLDQGLQFLIQYYNGEERAKGNILERFSAQQFPDLHSELNLSSLELGDSALYFCASSVGAGADNQPQHFGDGTRLSIL.